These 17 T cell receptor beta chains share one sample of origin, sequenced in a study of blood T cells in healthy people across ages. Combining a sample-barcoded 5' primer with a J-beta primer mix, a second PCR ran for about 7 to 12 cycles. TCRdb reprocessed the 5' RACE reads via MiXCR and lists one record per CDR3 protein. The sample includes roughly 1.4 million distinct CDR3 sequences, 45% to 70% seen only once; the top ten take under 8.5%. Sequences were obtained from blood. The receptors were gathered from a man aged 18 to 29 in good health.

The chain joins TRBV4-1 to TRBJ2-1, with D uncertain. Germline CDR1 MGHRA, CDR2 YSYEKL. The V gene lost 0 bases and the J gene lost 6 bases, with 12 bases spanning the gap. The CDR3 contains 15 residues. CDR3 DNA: TGCGCCAGCAGCCAAGATTACGGCTGGGGCAATGAGCAGTTCTTC. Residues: CASSQDYGWGNEQFF.

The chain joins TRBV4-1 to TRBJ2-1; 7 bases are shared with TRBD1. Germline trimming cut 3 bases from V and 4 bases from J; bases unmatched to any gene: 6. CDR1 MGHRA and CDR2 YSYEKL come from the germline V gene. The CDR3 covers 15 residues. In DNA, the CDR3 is TGCGCCAGCAGCCAGGTACAGGGGCTATACAATGAGCAGTTCTTC. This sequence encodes CASSQVQGLYNEQFF.

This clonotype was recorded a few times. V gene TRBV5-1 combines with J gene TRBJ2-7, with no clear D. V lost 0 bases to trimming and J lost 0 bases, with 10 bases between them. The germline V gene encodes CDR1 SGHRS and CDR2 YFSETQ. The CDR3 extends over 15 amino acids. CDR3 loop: CASSLAPPSSYEQYF. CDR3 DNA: TGCGCCAGCAGCTTGGCCCCGCCGAGCTCCTACGAGCAGTACTTC.

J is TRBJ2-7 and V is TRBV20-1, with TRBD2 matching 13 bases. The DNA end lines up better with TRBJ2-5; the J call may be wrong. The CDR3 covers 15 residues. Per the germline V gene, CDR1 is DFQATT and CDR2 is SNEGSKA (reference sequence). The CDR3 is CSAQNPTSGRKTQYF. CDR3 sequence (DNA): TGCAGTGCCCAAAACCCGACTAGCGGGAGGAAGACCCAGTACTTC.

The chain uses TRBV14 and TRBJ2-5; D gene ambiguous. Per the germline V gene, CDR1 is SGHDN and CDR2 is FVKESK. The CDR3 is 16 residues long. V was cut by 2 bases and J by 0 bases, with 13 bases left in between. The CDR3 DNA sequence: TGTGCCAGCAGCCAATATTCCAACCCGTACCAAGAGACCCAGTACTTC. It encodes CASSQYSNPYQETQYF.

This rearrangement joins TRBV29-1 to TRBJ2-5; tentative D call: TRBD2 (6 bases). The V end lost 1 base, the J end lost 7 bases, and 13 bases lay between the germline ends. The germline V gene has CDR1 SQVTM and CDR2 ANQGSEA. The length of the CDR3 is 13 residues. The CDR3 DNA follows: TGCAGCGTTGAAGCCAGCGGGCGTGGGACCCAGTACTTC. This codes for CSVEASGRGTQYF.

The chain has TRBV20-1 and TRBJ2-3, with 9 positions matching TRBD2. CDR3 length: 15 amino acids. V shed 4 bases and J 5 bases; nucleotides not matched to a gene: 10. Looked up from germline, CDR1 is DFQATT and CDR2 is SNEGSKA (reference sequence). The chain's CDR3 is CSAKGASGAEDTQYF. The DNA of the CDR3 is TGCAGTGCTAAAGGGGCTAGCGGGGCGGAAGATACGCAGTATTTT.

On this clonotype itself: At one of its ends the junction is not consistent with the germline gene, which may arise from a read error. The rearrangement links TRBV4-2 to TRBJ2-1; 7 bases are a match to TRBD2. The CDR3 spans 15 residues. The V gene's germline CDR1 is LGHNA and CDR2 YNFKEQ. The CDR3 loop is CASSQGTGLDNERFF. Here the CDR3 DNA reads TGTGCCAGCAGCCAAGGGACCGGACTAGACAATGAGCGGTTCTTC.

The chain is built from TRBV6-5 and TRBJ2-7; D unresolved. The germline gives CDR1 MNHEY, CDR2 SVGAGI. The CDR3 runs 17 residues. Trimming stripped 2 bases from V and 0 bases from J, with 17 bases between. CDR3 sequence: CASSYPSTDRSSYEQYF. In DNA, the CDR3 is TGTGCCAGCAGTTACCCGTCCACCGACCGGAGCTCCTACGAGCAGTACTTC.

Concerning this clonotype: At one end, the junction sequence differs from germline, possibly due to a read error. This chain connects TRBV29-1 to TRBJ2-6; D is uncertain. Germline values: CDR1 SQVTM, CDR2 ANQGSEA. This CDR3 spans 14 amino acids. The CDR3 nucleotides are TGCAGCGTTAAAGATTGGCCTGGGGCCAACGTCCTGACTTTC. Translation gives CSVKDWPGANVLTF. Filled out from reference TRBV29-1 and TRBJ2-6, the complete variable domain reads SAVISQKPSRDICQRGTSLTIQCQVDSQVTMMFWYRQQPGQSLTLIATANQGSEATYESGFVIDKFPISRPNLTFSTLTVSNMSPEDSSIYLCSVKDWPGANVLTFGAGSRLTVL.

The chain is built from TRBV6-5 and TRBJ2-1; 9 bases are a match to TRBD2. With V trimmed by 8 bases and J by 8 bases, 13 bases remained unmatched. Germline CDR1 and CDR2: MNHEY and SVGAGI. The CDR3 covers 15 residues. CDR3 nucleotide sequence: TGTGCCAGCGGAAAACCGGGACTAGCACCGTATGAGCAGTTCTTC. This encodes CASGKPGLAPYEQFF.

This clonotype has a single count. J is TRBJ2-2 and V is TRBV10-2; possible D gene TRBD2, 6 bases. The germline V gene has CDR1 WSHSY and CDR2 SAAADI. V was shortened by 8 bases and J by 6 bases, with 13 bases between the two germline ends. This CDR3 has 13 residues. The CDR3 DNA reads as TGCGCCAGCGGGGGGACTTCACCCGGGGAGCTGTTTTTT. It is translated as CASGGTSPGELFF.

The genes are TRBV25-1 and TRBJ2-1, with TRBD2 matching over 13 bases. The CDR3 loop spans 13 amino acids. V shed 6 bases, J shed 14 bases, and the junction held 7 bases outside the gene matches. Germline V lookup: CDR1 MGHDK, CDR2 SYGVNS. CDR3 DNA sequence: TGTGCCAGCAGGGATGGACTAGCGGGAGTTGAGTTCTTC. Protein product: CASRDGLAGVEFF. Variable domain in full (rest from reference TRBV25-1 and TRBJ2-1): EADIYQTPRYLVIGTGKKITLECSQTMGHDKMYWYQQDPGMELHLIHYSYGVNSTEKGDLSSESTVSRIRTEHFPLTLESARPSHTSQYLCASRDGLAGVEFFGPGTRLTVL.

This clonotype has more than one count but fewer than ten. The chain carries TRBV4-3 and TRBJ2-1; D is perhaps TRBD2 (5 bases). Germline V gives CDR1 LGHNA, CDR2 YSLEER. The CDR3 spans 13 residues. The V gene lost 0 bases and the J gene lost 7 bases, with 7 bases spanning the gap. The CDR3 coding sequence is TGCGCCAGCAGCCAAGATGAGGGTAATGAGCAGTTCTTC. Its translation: CASSQDEGNEQFF.

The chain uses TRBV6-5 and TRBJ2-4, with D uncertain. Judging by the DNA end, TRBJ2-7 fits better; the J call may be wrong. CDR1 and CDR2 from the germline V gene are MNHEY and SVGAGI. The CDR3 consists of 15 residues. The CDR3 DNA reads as TGTGCCAGCAGGTTGGGGATCGGCGTACCTGACGAGCAGTACTTC. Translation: CASRLGIGVPDEQYF.

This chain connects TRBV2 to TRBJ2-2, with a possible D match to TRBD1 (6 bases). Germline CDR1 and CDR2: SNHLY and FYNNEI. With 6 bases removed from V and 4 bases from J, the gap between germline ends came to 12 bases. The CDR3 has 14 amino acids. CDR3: CASSGTRLTGELFF. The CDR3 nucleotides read TGTGCCAGCAGCGGGACAAGACTCACCGGGGAGCTGTTTTTT.

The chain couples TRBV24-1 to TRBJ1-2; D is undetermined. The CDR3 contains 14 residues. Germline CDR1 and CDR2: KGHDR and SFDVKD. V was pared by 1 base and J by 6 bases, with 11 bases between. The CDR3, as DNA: TGTGCCACCAGTGATTTAAGGGTCGGGAATGGCTACACCTTC. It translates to CATSDLRVGNGYTF.